The rows below give T cell receptor beta chains drawn from one sample of a study of vaccination effects on CD4 cells after COVID-19. Their cognate antigens are unknown. Profiling relied on immunoSEQ multiplex PCR, and the TCRdb table lists in-frame clones only, not all of them. This repertoire shows around 35,000 clones, about 66% found once; its top ten account for about 15%. This material consisted of CD4+ T cells from PBMCs cultured with HCoV-OC43 spike peptides, taken before COVID-19 vaccination. These receptors originate from a human donor who received a COVID-19 vaccine. Each CDR3 is given with its conserved first and last residue. D genes are given only for firm matches. A clone size is listed for some rows: how often the clone was seen (once, few, many), or a class if it is expanded.

cdr3_length clone_size j_call v_call d_call cdr3_aa cdr3_nt
12 - TRBJ2-7 TRBV25-1 - CASRQGGYEQYF TGTGCCAGCAGACAGGGTGGATACGAGCAGTACTTC
15 - TRBJ1-2 TRBV18 - CASSPSGGGNYGYTF TGTGCCAGCTCACCCAGTGGAGGGGGGAACTATGGCTACACCTTC
15 - TRBJ2-5 TRBV7-9 - CASSLGRLRQETQYF TGTGCCAGCAGCTTAGGGAGATTAAGACAAGAGACCCAGTACTTC
15 - TRBJ1-1 TRBV5-4 TRBD1 CASSLAGQANTEAFF TGTGCCAGCAGCTTGGCCGGACAGGCGAACACTGAAGCTTTCTTT
17 - TRBJ1-1 TRBV11-2 TRBD1 CASSPSQGAFEFTEAFF TGTGCCAGCAGCCCTAGCCAGGGGGCGTTCGAGTTTACTGAAGCTTTCTTT
11 - TRBJ1-1 TRBV29-1 TRBD1 CSVGQVGEAFF TGCAGCGTCGGACAGGTGGGTGAAGCTTTCTTT
13 - TRBJ1-6 TRBV6-1 - CASSEGYLSPLHF TGTGCCAGCAGTGAGGGGTATCTGTCACCCCTCCACTTT
14 - TRBJ1-5 TRBV10-3 TRBD1 CAISEPGQNQPQHF TGTGCCATCAGTGAGCCGGGACAGAATCAGCCCCAGCATTTT
14 - TRBJ1-5 TRBV3-1/TRBV3-2 - CASSQGTANQPQHF TGTGCCAGCAGCCAAGGGACGGCCAATCAGCCCCAGCATTTT
14 - TRBJ2-3 TRBV19 TRBD2 CASCRTRGADTQYF TGTGCCAGTTGTAGGACTAGAGGAGCAGATACGCAGTATTTT
15 few TRBJ2-7 TRBV5-6 - CASSPPRGPSYEQYF TGTGCCAGCAGCCCCCCTCGGGGGCCCAGCTACGAGCAGTACTTC
15 - TRBJ2-6 TRBV30 - CAWSEKPAGANVLTF TGTGCCTGGAGTGAAAAGCCTGCTGGGGCCAACGTCCTGACTTTC
14 few TRBJ2-3 TRBV6-5 TRBD1 CASITGGYLDTQYF TGTGCCAGCATCACAGGGGGCTATCTAGATACGCAGTATTTT